The rows below give T cell receptor beta chains drawn from one sample of a study of shared clonotypes between healthy human individuals. Using immunoSEQ multiplex PCR, the repertoire was profiled, and TCRdb retains in-frame clones only, with some absent. This sample carries about 2.1 million clones, approximately 92% of them seen once, and the ten largest clones take more than 1.5%. Sequenced sample: naive CD8+ T cells from PBMCs. The source of these receptors is a man between 18 and 29 years old in good health. Some clones in this sample may be carry-over from other donors' samples. Both conserved end residues are trimmed from each CDR3. Fields, in order: V gene, clone size, J gene, CDR3 protein. Clone size, where shown, is once, few, many, or a class for clones that have expanded.

v_call: TRBV11-2; clone_size: .; j_call: TRBJ2-7; cdr3_aa: ASRKPGPSLYEQY
v_call: TRBV28; clone_size: few; j_call: TRBJ2-3; cdr3_aa: ASMIAGGHADTQY
v_call: TRBV11-2; clone_size: .; j_call: TRBJ1-1; cdr3_aa: ASSTSFGGQVPEAF
v_call: TRBV6-1; clone_size: .; j_call: TRBJ2-7; cdr3_aa: ASSIYRTGEQY
v_call: TRBV27; clone_size: once; j_call: TRBJ1-2; cdr3_aa: ASRNTLGQQIYGYT
v_call: TRBV28; clone_size: .; j_call: TRBJ2-1; cdr3_aa: ASSLSTGTSGSQF
v_call: TRBV9; clone_size: .; j_call: TRBJ1-2; cdr3_aa: ASSARQGLSYGYT
v_call: TRBV27; clone_size: .; j_call: TRBJ2-7; cdr3_aa: ASSPLLAGVAEQY
v_call: TRBV28; clone_size: once; j_call: TRBJ2-7; cdr3_aa: ASSPPGLPSYEQY
v_call: TRBV4-3; clone_size: once; j_call: TRBJ2-4; cdr3_aa: ASSQDRLAGVTNIQY
v_call: TRBV2; clone_size: .; j_call: TRBJ1-2; cdr3_aa: ASSWGVEARDGTGYT
v_call: TRBV11-2; clone_size: once; j_call: TRBJ2-2; cdr3_aa: ASSYWTGTNTGELF
v_call: TRBV7-9; clone_size: few; j_call: TRBJ1-5; cdr3_aa: ASSLAVNQPQH
v_call: TRBV2; clone_size: .; j_call: TRBJ2-1; cdr3_aa: ASTEWASGSANEQF
v_call: TRBV9; clone_size: .; j_call: TRBJ1-2; cdr3_aa: ASSVQDYGYT
v_call: TRBV19; clone_size: .; j_call: TRBJ1-5; cdr3_aa: ASSYQFENQPQH
v_call: TRBV11-2; clone_size: .; j_call: TRBJ2-7; cdr3_aa: ASSLEAGGRYEQY
v_call: TRBV9; clone_size: .; j_call: TRBJ2-1; cdr3_aa: ASSVVPGGTEQF
v_call: TRBV27; clone_size: .; j_call: TRBJ1-5; cdr3_aa: ASSLMASNQPQH
v_call: TRBV4-2; clone_size: .; j_call: TRBJ2-1; cdr3_aa: ASSQYAGGSNEQF
v_call: TRBV28; clone_size: .; j_call: TRBJ2-7; cdr3_aa: ASSLTRTSGERASGREQY
v_call: TRBV27; clone_size: .; j_call: TRBJ1-3; cdr3_aa: ASRGVSNAGNTIY
v_call: TRBV27; clone_size: .; j_call: TRBJ2-1; cdr3_aa: ASSNTGTGALVEQF
v_call: TRBV5-1; clone_size: once; j_call: TRBJ2-7; cdr3_aa: ATCWDRGYEQY
v_call: TRBV28; clone_size: .; j_call: TRBJ2-3; cdr3_aa: ASSFGISPSGTDTQY
v_call: TRBV27; clone_size: .; j_call: TRBJ2-7; cdr3_aa: ASSTTGTGRDEQY
v_call: TRBV5-6; clone_size: .; j_call: TRBJ2-7; cdr3_aa: ASSLGVSYEQY
v_call: TRBV27; clone_size: .; j_call: TRBJ2-2; cdr3_aa: ASSARSAGGTGELF
v_call: TRBV29-1; clone_size: .; j_call: TRBJ2-1; cdr3_aa: SVEGQGLYNEQF
v_call: TRBV20-1; clone_size: .; j_call: TRBJ2-7; cdr3_aa: SARSNREQY
v_call: TRBV4-3; clone_size: many; j_call: TRBJ1-2; cdr3_aa: ASSQEIQGNYGYT
v_call: TRBV9; clone_size: .; j_call: TRBJ1-2; cdr3_aa: ASSLGQGGGYT
v_call: TRBV25-1; clone_size: .; j_call: TRBJ2-1; cdr3_aa: ASSRGNYNEQF
v_call: TRBV7-9; clone_size: .; j_call: TRBJ2-5; cdr3_aa: ASSLRQLQETQY
v_call: TRBV29-1; clone_size: .; j_call: TRBJ2-1; cdr3_aa: SVEGLAGGYSYNEQF
v_call: TRBV27; clone_size: .; j_call: TRBJ2-1; cdr3_aa: ASSLGTSIGNEQF
v_call: TRBV11-1; clone_size: once; j_call: TRBJ2-7; cdr3_aa: ASSFRKRQGNYEQY
v_call: TRBV7-9; clone_size: once; j_call: TRBJ2-5; cdr3_aa: ASSTDGGDYRREETQY
v_call: TRBV7-9; clone_size: .; j_call: TRBJ2-7; cdr3_aa: ASSPPGMSYEQY
v_call: TRBV11-2; clone_size: .; j_call: TRBJ2-6; cdr3_aa: ASSSRDSLSSGANVLT
v_call: TRBV7-9; clone_size: .; j_call: TRBJ2-7; cdr3_aa: ASSGPGSEQY
v_call: TRBV5-1; clone_size: .; j_call: TRBJ2-7; cdr3_aa: ASSEGTDRRAQY
v_call: TRBV7-9; clone_size: .; j_call: TRBJ1-1; cdr3_aa: ASSLLFRGAENTEAF
v_call: TRBV7-2; clone_size: .; j_call: TRBJ2-1; cdr3_aa: ASSSSGSYNEQF
v_call: TRBV13; clone_size: .; j_call: TRBJ1-1; cdr3_aa: ASSRIGDTEAF
v_call: TRBV29-1; clone_size: .; j_call: TRBJ2-5; cdr3_aa: SGVLAYQETQY
v_call: TRBV5-1; clone_size: .; j_call: TRBJ1-1; cdr3_aa: ASSLEGGPYTEAF
v_call: TRBV27; clone_size: .; j_call: TRBJ1-2; cdr3_aa: ASSIGHNYGYT